A selection of T cell receptor beta chains follows, all from one sample in a study of cytomegalovirus exposure and HLA in healthy donors. Using immunoSEQ multiplex PCR, the repertoire was profiled, and TCRdb retains in-frame clones only, with some absent. Of approximately 100,000 clones listed, roughly 77% are singletons. Sequenced: PBMCs. These TCRs come from a woman in her 50s in good health and CMV-seropositive. The CDR3 runs from the conserved cysteine through the conserved F or W. The D gene is left open where the match is weak. Clone size appears in some rows only: once, few, many, or a class for an expanded clone.

D	J	V	size	CDR3	DNA
NA	TRBJ2-7	TRBV18	NA	CASSPPARVYEQYF	TGTGCCAGCTCACCACCGGCCAGGGTCTACGAGCAGTACTTC
NA	TRBJ2-1	TRBV27	NA	CASSLYSMGEQFF	TGTGCCAGCAGTTTATACTCGATGGGCGAGCAGTTCTTC
TRBD2	TRBJ2-2	TRBV5-1	NA	CASSRVLLGTSGRNTGELFF	TGCGCCAGCAGCCGGGTGCTACTAGGGACTAGCGGGAGGAACACCGGGGAGCTGTTTTTT
NA	TRBJ1-5	TRBV6-1	NA	CASSEASVPNSNQPQHF	TGTGCCAGCAGTGAAGCGTCGGTTCCAAATAGCAATCAGCCCCAGCATTTT
TRBD2	TRBJ2-1	TRBV5-1	NA	CASSSLPSGSYNEQFF	TGCGCCAGCAGCTCCCTCCCAAGCGGGAGTTACAATGAGCAGTTCTTC
NA	TRBJ2-1	TRBV11-2	NA	CASSLVPDRYNEQFF	TGTGCCAGCAGCTTAGTCCCGGACAGATACAATGAGCAGTTCTTC
NA	TRBJ1-1	TRBV5-4	NA	CASSFMRTEAFF	TGTGCCAGCAGCTTTATGAGGACTGAAGCTTTCTTT
NA	TRBJ1-1	TRBV9	few	CASSPLDIGEAFF	TGTGCCAGCAGCCCCCTGGACATTGGTGAAGCTTTCTTT
NA	TRBJ2-1	TRBV7-3	NA	CASSSRGIFDGFGDNEQFF	TGTGCCAGCAGCTCCCGGGGGATTTTCGACGGGTTTGGTGACAATGAGCAGTTCTTC
TRBD1	TRBJ1-2	TRBV25-1	NA	CATKDRGSLYGYTF	TGTGCCACCAAGGACAGGGGAAGCCTCTATGGCTACACCTTC
NA	TRBJ1-1	TRBV5-1	NA	CASSSSMTSTSTEAFF	TGCGCCAGCAGCTCATCCATGACATCTACCTCCACTGAAGCTTTCTTT
NA	TRBJ2-7	TRBV9	NA	CASSVGDSTYEQYF	TGTGCCAGCAGCGTAGGAGACAGCACCTACGAGCAGTACTTC
NA	TRBJ1-2	TRBV5-5	NA	CASSLRGLNYGYTF	TGTGCCAGCAGCTTGAGAGGGCTTAACTATGGCTACACCTTC
TRBD1	TRBJ1-5	TRBV7-9	NA	CASSWDRGNQPQHF	TGTGCCAGCAGCTGGGACAGGGGGAATCAGCCCCAGCATTTT
NA	TRBJ2-7	TRBV5-6	NA	CASSLVTNPYEQYF	TGTGCCAGCAGCTTGGTAACAAACCCCTACGAGCAGTACTTC
TRBD2	TRBJ2-7	TRBV28	NA	CASSLLAGGSYEQYF	TGTGCCAGCAGTTTGCTAGCGGGAGGCTCCTACGAGCAGTACTTC
NA	TRBJ2-7	TRBV2	NA	CATGGASGGRANEQYF	TGTGCCACCGGGGGGGCTTCAGGGGGAAGGGCCAACGAGCAGTACTTC
TRBD1	TRBJ2-7	TRBV9	NA	CASSPQGQGDYEQYF	TGTGCCAGCTCCCCCCAGGGACAGGGGGACTACGAGCAGTACTTC
NA	TRBJ1-1	TRBV27	NA	CASSLDQGTEAFF	TGTGCCAGCAGTTTGGACCAGGGGACTGAAGCTTTCTTT
NA	TRBJ1-6	TRBV6-4	NA	CASRGDRYNSPLHF	TGTGCCAGCAGGGGTGACAGGTATAATTCACCCCTCCACTTT
TRBD2	TRBJ2-1	TRBV6-5	NA	CASSRREAHEQFF	TGTGCCAGCAGTAGACGGGAGGCGCATGAGCAGTTCTTC
NA	TRBJ2-3	TRBV2	once	CASRGPPTDTQYF	TGTGCCAGCAGGGGCCCTCCCACAGATACGCAGTATTTT
TRBD2	TRBJ2-1	TRBV2	NA	CASSGELAGANEQFF	TGTGCCAGCAGTGGTGAGCTAGCGGGAGCCAATGAGCAGTTCTTC
TRBD1	TRBJ1-5	TRBV5-8	NA	CASSFRDRYPYQPQHF	TGTGCCAGCAGCTTCCGGGACAGGTACCCTTATCAGCCCCAGCATTTT
NA	TRBJ1-2	TRBV9	few	CASSVDSYGYTF	TGTGCCAGCAGCGTAGACAGCTATGGCTACACCTTC
NA	TRBJ2-7	TRBV18	NA	CASFGEASSYEQYF	TGTGCCAGTTTCGGGGAAGCCAGCTCCTACGAGCAGTACTTC
TRBD2	TRBJ2-1	TRBV11-1	NA	CASSWTSGSYNEQFF	TGTGCCAGCAGCTGGACTAGCGGGTCCTACAATGAGCAGTTCTTC
TRBD1	TRBJ1-2	TRBV9	NA	CASSLDAGQGYGYTF	TGTGCCAGCAGCCTAGACGCGGGACAGGGTTATGGCTACACCTTC
NA	TRBJ2-7	TRBV4-1	NA	CASSQENSYEQYF	TGCGCCAGCAGCCAAGAAAACAGCTACGAGCAGTACTTC
NA	TRBJ1-4	TRBV29-1	few	CSVSGGAAEKLFF	TGCAGCGTGTCGGGGGGGGCAGCTGAAAAACTGTTTTTT
NA	TRBJ2-7	TRBV5-6	few	CASSSQQGGPLYEQYF	TGTGCCAGCAGCTCCCAACAGGGTGGCCCCCTCTACGAGCAGTACTTC
NA	TRBJ2-5	TRBV9	few	CASSVTGITETQYF	TGTGCCAGCAGCGTAACAGGAATAACAGAGACCCAGTACTTC
NA	TRBJ1-2	TRBV2	NA	CASNGGSGYTF	TGTGCGTCGAACGGGGGAAGTGGCTACACCTTC
NA	TRBJ1-1	TRBV15	NA	CATREPGGTEAFF	TGTGCCACTCGCGAGCCGGGGGGCACTGAAGCTTTCTTT
TRBD1	TRBJ1-1	TRBV5-5	NA	CASSFGSTGVGTEAFF	TGTGCCAGCAGCTTTGGATCAACAGGGGTTGGAACTGAAGCTTTCTTT
TRBD1	TRBJ2-2	TRBV5-1	NA	CASKAGTGTAGELFF	TGCGCCAGCAAGGCCGGGACAGGGACGGCGGGGGAGCTGTTTTTT
TRBD2	TRBJ2-1	TRBV27	NA	CASKLAGGNEQFF	TGTGCCAGCAAGCTAGCGGGGGGGAATGAGCAGTTCTTC
TRBD1	TRBJ2-7	TRBV11-2	many	CASSAPRQGNEQYF	TGTGCCAGCAGCGCCCCCCGACAGGGCAACGAGCAGTACTTC
NA	TRBJ2-3	TRBV18	NA	CASSPEPYTDTQYF	TGTGCCAGCTCACCAGAGCCCTACACAGATACGCAGTATTTT
NA	TRBJ2-2	TRBV11-3	NA	CASTEELFF	TGTGCCAGCACAGAGGAGCTGTTTTTT
NA	TRBJ1-1	TRBV7-8	NA	CASSLEHQGRIGPTNTEAFF	TGTGCCAGCAGCTTAGAGCACCAGGGTAGGATAGGCCCTACGAACACTGAAGCTTTCTTT
NA	TRBJ2-5	TRBV5-4	NA	CASSQDSHLEQYF	TGTGCCAGCAGCCAAGACAGCCATTTGGAGCAGTACTTC
TRBD2	TRBJ2-7	TRBV13	once	CASSLGLAELPGEQYF	TGTGCCAGCAGCTTGGGACTAGCGGAGTTACCCGGCGAGCAGTACTTC
TRBD1	TRBJ2-7	TRBV7-3	NA	CASSLGQGRYEQYF	TGTGCCAGCAGCTTAGGACAGGGGAGGTACGAGCAGTACTTC
TRBD2	TRBJ2-1	TRBV2	NA	CATGREGLYNEQFF	TGTGCCACCGGTCGGGAGGGACTTTACAATGAGCAGTTCTTC
NA	TRBJ1-3	TRBV5-8	NA	CASSRTGSSGNTIYF	TGTGCCAGCTCACGGACGGGGAGCTCTGGAAACACCATATATTTT
TRBD1	TRBJ2-7	TRBV18	NA	CASSLTGMDSYEQYF	TGTGCCAGCTCGTTGACAGGGATGGACTCCTACGAGCAGTACTTC
NA	TRBJ2-7	TRBV27	once	CASSIAQASEQYF	TGTGCCAGCAGTATCGCGCAGGCCAGCGAGCAGTACTTC
TRBD1	TRBJ1-6	TRBV7-9	NA	CASSSYGGDRVISPLHF	TGTGCCAGCAGCTCCTACGGGGGGGACAGGGTAATATCACCCCTCCACTTT
NA	TRBJ1-1	TRBV2	NA	CASSEASQFEAFF	TGTGCCAGCAGTGAAGCATCACAGTTTGAAGCTTTCTTT
NA	TRBJ1-5	TRBV30	once	CAWSSHSNQPQHF	TGTGCCTGGAGTTCCCATAGCAATCAGCCCCAGCATTTT
NA	TRBJ1-2	TRBV5-4	NA	CAITEHQALNYGYTF	TGTGCCATCACCGAACACCAGGCGCTTAACTATGGCTACACCTTC
TRBD2	TRBJ2-3	TRBV7-9	few	CASSFSGRTGRGQYF	TGTGCCAGCAGCTTTAGCGGGAGGACGGGTCGGGGGCAGTATTTT